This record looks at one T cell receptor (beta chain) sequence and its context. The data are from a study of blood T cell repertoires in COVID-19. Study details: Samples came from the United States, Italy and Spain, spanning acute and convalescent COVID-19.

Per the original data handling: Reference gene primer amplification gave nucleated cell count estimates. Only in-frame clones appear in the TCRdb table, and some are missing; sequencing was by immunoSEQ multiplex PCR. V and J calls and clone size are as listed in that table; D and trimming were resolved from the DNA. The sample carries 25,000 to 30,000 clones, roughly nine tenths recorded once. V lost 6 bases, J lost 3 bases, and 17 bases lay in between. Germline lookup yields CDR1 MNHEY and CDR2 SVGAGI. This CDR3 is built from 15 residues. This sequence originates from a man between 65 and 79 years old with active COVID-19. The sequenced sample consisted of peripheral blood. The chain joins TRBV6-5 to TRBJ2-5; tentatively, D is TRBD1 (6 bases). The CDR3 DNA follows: TGTGCCAGCAGACCTGGGGGCAGGGAAGAAGAGACCCAGTACTTC. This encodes CASRPGGREEETQYF.